This T cell receptor (beta chain) was sequenced during a study of Ad26.COV2.S vaccination and SARS-CoV-2 variants. Study-wide background: Donor got 5x10^10 or 1x10^11 viral particles of Ad26.COV2.S. Findings of the study overall: Substantial breadth was reported for post-vaccination spike-specific CD8+ and CD4+ T cells. The TCR-based breadth and depth measures might underestimate overall T cell responses.

V lost 0 bases to trimming and J lost 6 bases, with 9 bases between them. CDR1 and CDR2 from the germline V gene are SGHRS and YFSETQ. The CDR3 is 14 residues long. About this clone: Its antigen remains unidentified.

Treatment denoted: around 19 received Ad26.COV2.S at low or high dose, single or two shots; roughly five received placebo; per-sample allocation not given. Sampling was done on day 63 after the first vaccine or placebo injection. Assay: immunoSEQ multiplex PCR; the TCRdb copy retains only in-frame clones and omits some. The table lists about 680,000 clones, roughly 90% of them singletons. The sample was peripheral blood, taken in a trial of Ad26.COV2.S vaccine versus placebo. This chain links TRBV5-1 with TRBJ2-2; the D is unclear. The sequence was obtained from a person aged 18-65 years who received the Ad26.COV2.S COVID-19 vaccine or a placebo. The CDR3 reads CASSLAGLAGELFF. The CDR3 nucleotides are TGCGCCAGCAGCTTGGCCGGGTTGGCCGGGGAGCTGTTTTTT. Full variable domain (outside the CDR3, taken from reference TRBV5-1 and TRBJ2-2): KAGVTQTPRYLIKTRGQQVTLSCSPISGHRSVSWYQQTPGQGLQFLFEYFSETQRNKGNFPGRFSGRQFSNSRSEMNVSTLELGDSALYLCASSLAGLAGELFFGEGSRLTVL.